Below, one T cell receptor (beta chain) is given with its context. At one end the junction does not follow the germline gene, possibly because of a read error. This specimen comes from a study of blood T cells in healthy people across ages. A sample-barcoded 5' primer and a J-beta primer mix were used in a second PCR of roughly 7 to 12 cycles. One entry per CDR3 protein results from TCRdb running MiXCR on the 5' RACE reads. Among 590,000 or so distinct CDR3 sequences listed, about 30% were seen once. Germline assignment: CDR1 GTSNPN and CDR2 SVGIG (reference sequence). This CDR3 comprises 13 residues.

The specimen sequenced was blood. This TCR was recovered from a woman over 75 in good health. J is TRBJ2-2 and V is TRBV30; possible D gene TRBD2, 5 bases. CDR3 region: CAWAETNTGERFF. In DNA form, the CDR3 reads TGTGCCTGGGCGGAGACGAACACCGGGGAGCGGTTTTTT.